This is a list of T cell receptor beta chains from one sample in a study of T cell responses to AZD1222 COVID-19 vaccine. TCRdb's table, derived via immunoSEQ multiplex PCR, lists solely in-frame clones and lacks some. Found here are approximately 130,000 clones, roughly 86% of them singletons; the top ten hold about 6%. The input for sequencing was peripheral blood, taken 28 days after the second AZD1222 dose. These receptors were taken from an adult who received the AZD1222 COVID-19 vaccine. Both conserved end residues are part of each CDR3. A D gene is named only where the DNA matches it firmly. Some rows have no size entry. The others give once, few or many, or a class for an expanded clone.

clone_size: .; d_call: TRBD1; j_call: TRBJ2-6; cdr3_length: 16; v_call: TRBV2; cdr3_aa: CASRQQGSSGANVLTF; cdr3_nt: TGTGCCAGCAGACAACAGGGGTCAAGTGGGGCCAACGTCCTGACTTTC
clone_size: once; d_call: .; j_call: TRBJ2-1; cdr3_length: 16; v_call: TRBV21-1; cdr3_aa: CARMGLTGTENNEQFF; cdr3_nt: TGTGCCAGGATGGGCCTTACCGGGACAGAGAACAATGAGCAGTTCTTC
clone_size: .; d_call: .; j_call: TRBJ1-2; cdr3_length: 14; v_call: TRBV20-1; cdr3_aa: CSASGRGEGYGYTF; cdr3_nt: TGCAGTGCTAGTGGTAGGGGAGAAGGCTATGGCTACACCTTC
clone_size: .; d_call: TRBD1; j_call: TRBJ2-7; cdr3_length: 15; v_call: TRBV28; cdr3_aa: CASTGGGQGFSEQYF; cdr3_nt: TGTGCCAGCACAGGAGGGGGACAGGGGTTCTCCGAGCAGTACTTC
clone_size: .; d_call: .; j_call: TRBJ2-7; cdr3_length: 12; v_call: TRBV12-3/TRBV12-4; cdr3_aa: CASSLVVAEQYF; cdr3_nt: TGTGCCAGCAGTTTAGTTGTGGCCGAGCAGTACTTC
clone_size: .; d_call: .; j_call: TRBJ1-5; cdr3_length: 13; v_call: TRBV27; cdr3_aa: CASSLNRAQPQHF; cdr3_nt: TGTGCCAGCAGTTTAAACAGGGCTCAGCCCCAGCATTTT
clone_size: .; d_call: .; j_call: TRBJ2-5; cdr3_length: 14; v_call: TRBV24-1; cdr3_aa: CATSDRTAQETQYF; cdr3_nt: TGTGCCACCAGTGATCGGACAGCACAAGAGACCCAGTACTTC
clone_size: .; d_call: TRBD1; j_call: TRBJ2-7; cdr3_length: 15; v_call: TRBV5-1; cdr3_aa: CASSLLPGQADEQYF; cdr3_nt: TGCGCCAGCAGCTTGCTCCCGGGACAGGCCGACGAGCAGTACTTC
clone_size: .; d_call: .; j_call: TRBJ2-1; cdr3_length: 11; v_call: TRBV6-5; cdr3_aa: CASSLGNEQFF; cdr3_nt: TGTGCCAGCAGCCTTGGCAATGAGCAGTTCTTC
clone_size: .; d_call: .; j_call: TRBJ1-1; cdr3_length: 11; v_call: TRBV18; cdr3_aa: CASSQDPEAFF; cdr3_nt: TGTGCCAGCTCACAGGACCCTGAAGCTTTCTTT
clone_size: .; d_call: .; j_call: TRBJ1-2; cdr3_length: 11; v_call: TRBV7-9; cdr3_aa: CASSPSYGYTF; cdr3_nt: TGTGCCAGCAGCCCCTCTTATGGCTACACCTTC
clone_size: .; d_call: TRBD2; j_call: TRBJ2-1; cdr3_length: 13; v_call: TRBV7-3; cdr3_aa: CASGLAGANEQFF; cdr3_nt: TGTGCCAGTGGACTAGCGGGGGCCAATGAGCAGTTCTTC
clone_size: .; d_call: .; j_call: TRBJ2-7; cdr3_length: 15; v_call: TRBV5-1; cdr3_aa: CASSPGGAASYEQYF; cdr3_nt: TGCGCCAGCAGCCCAGGAGGGGCAGCCTCCTACGAGCAGTACTTC
clone_size: .; d_call: .; j_call: TRBJ1-4; cdr3_length: 14; v_call: TRBV3-1/TRBV3-2; cdr3_aa: CASSQGRVNEKLFF; cdr3_nt: TGTGCCAGCAGCCAAGGTCGGGTTAATGAAAAACTGTTTTTT
clone_size: .; d_call: .; j_call: TRBJ2-2; cdr3_length: 14; v_call: TRBV9; cdr3_aa: CASSPLDATGELFF; cdr3_nt: TGTGCCAGCAGCCCCCTGGACGCCACCGGGGAGCTGTTTTTT
clone_size: .; d_call: TRBD1; j_call: TRBJ1-1; cdr3_length: 14; v_call: TRBV5-4; cdr3_aa: CASRQGGLTAEAFF; cdr3_nt: TGTGCCAGCAGACAGGGGGGGCTTACTGCTGAAGCTTTCTTT
clone_size: .; d_call: .; j_call: TRBJ1-6; cdr3_length: 17; v_call: TRBV7-8; cdr3_aa: CASSLVAGSSGHSPLHF; cdr3_nt: TGTGCCAGCAGCTTAGTGGCCGGGTCTTCCGGGCATTCACCCCTCCACTTT
clone_size: .; d_call: .; j_call: TRBJ1-1; cdr3_length: 16; v_call: TRBV29-1; cdr3_aa: CSVEDQIAQGSTEAFF; cdr3_nt: TGCAGCGTTGAAGACCAAATCGCACAGGGCTCAACTGAAGCTTTCTTT